Below, one T cell receptor beta chain is given with its context. The antigen is unknown. Trimming took off 6 bases at V and 2 bases at J, with 8 bases between the two ends. The V gene's germline CDR1 is MNHEY and CDR2 SVGEGT. CDR3 length: 12 residues. The data derive from a study of T cells in Graves' hyperthyroidism and ophthalmopathy. Study results and caveats: A model built on 13 V-J features separated ophthalmopathy from stable hyperthyroidism. Most expanded thyroid clonotypes above 0.001 recurred in blood.

Template material for amplifying TCR beta CDR3 regions consisted of RNA transcripts. When the TCR CDR3 underwent first-round RT-PCR, the HTBI primer set was used. Each CDR3 protein gets one entry after TCRdb re-called the multiplex PCR reads with MiXCR. Seen here are hundreds of thousands of distinct CDR3 sequences, just under 20% observed once, and the top ten hold 47%. Patients were excluded for uncontrolled infection, other autoimmune disease, pregnancy or lactation. The diagnostic basis comprised clinical symptoms, serum thyroxine and TRAb, thyroid ultrasound and orbital computed tomography. The specimen was blood. The rearrangement uses TRBV6-2 or TRBV6-3 and TRBJ2-7; the D is unclear. The receptor was isolated from a man aged 35 to 55 with Graves' ophthalmopathy. The chain's CDR3 is CASRLTPYEQYF. The CDR3 coding sequence is TGTGCCAGCAGGCTGACTCCCTACGAGCAGTACTTC.